This T cell receptor (beta chain) is drawn from a study of blood T cell repertoires in COVID-19. The method was immunoSEQ multiplex PCR; TCRdb's version includes in-frame clones alone and lacks a portion of them. The sample yields around 220,000 clones, about nine tenths seen once. Germline lookup yields CDR1 SGHRS and CDR2 YFSETQ. V dropped 0 bases and J dropped 0; count of bases not matched to a gene: 5. CDR3 length: 17 residues. The sequence was obtained from a middle-aged man with acute or convalescent COVID-19. The chain combines TRBV5-1 with TRBJ1-3; 8 bases line up with TRBD1. Sequenced input: peripheral blood. CDR3: CASSLGGTGRSGNTIYF. The DNA of the CDR3 is TGCGCCAGCAGCTTGGGGGGGACAGGACGCTCTGGAAACACCATATATTTT.